This record looks at one TCR beta chain sequence and its context. This entry comes from a study of blood T cell repertoires in COVID-19. Study as a whole: Samples taken during acute and convalescent COVID-19 were collected in the United States, Italy and Spain. PBMCs, B-cell-depleted T cells, or T cells were the source of the cDNA or gDNA that made up the material.

The authors' processing: Estimation of nucleated cell counts relied on the amplification of reference gene primers. Here immunoSEQ multiplex PCR was the method, and the copy in TCRdb shows in-frame clones only, minus some. That table gives V, J and clone size, and the DNA gave D and trimming. The table lists about 93,000 clones, 70% to 80% of them singletons. Trimming removed 3 bases from V and 6 bases from J; junction bases left unmatched: 8. Germline V lookup: CDR1 SGHRS, CDR2 YFSETQ. CDR3 length: 16 residues. The chain couples TRBV5-1 to TRBJ2-3, with 12 bases lining up with TRBD2. Sequencing was done on a sample of peripheral blood. The receptor was isolated from a human donor in a cohort sampled during active COVID-19. The CDR3 DNA reads TGCGCCAGCAGCTCCAAGACTAGCGGGAGTCATGATACGCAGTATTTT. Residues: CASSSKTSGSHDTQYF.